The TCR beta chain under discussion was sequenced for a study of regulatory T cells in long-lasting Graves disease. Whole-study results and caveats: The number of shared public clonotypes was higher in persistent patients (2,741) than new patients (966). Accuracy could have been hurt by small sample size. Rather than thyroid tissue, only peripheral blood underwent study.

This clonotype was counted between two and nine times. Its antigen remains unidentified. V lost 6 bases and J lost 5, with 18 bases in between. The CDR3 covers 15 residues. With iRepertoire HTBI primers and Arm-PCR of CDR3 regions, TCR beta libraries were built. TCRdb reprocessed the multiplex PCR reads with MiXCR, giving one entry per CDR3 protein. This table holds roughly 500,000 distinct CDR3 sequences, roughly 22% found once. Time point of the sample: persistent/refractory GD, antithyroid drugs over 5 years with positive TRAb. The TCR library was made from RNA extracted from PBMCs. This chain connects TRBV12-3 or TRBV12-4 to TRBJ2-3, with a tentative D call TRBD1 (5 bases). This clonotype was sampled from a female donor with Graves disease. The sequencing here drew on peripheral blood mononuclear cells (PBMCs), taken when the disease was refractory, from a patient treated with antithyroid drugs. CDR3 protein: CASREGDRNLDTQYF. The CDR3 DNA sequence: TGTGCCAGCAGGGAAGGAGACAGAAATTTAGATACGCAGTATTTT.